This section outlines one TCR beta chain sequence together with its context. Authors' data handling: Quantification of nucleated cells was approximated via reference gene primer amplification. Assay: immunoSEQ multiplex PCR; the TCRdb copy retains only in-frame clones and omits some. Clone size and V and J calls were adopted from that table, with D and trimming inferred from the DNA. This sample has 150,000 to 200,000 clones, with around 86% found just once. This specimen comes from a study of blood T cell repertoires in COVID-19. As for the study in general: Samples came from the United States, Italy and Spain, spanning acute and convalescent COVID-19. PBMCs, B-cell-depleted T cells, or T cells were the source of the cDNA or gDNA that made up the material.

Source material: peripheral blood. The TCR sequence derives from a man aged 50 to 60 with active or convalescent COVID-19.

As DNA, the CDR3 is TGTGCCAGCACCACGAGAGCAGGGAATAATTCACCCCTCCACTTT. Protein product: CASTTRAGNNSPLHF. V is TRBV5-5 and J is TRBJ1-6; D may be TRBD1 (5 bases). This CDR3 contains 15 residues. The germline V and J ends were trimmed by 6 bases and 5 bases, with 15 bases remaining between them. From germline, CDR1 is SGHKS and CDR2 YYEKEE (reference sequence).